This TCR beta chain was observed in a study of T cells in Graves' hyperthyroidism and ophthalmopathy. Study conclusions and caveats: Most thyroid clonotypes with frequency above 0.001 were detected in blood.

This clonotype was picked up many times. Its target is unknown. It was uncontrolled infection, other autoimmune disease, pregnancy or lactation that excluded patients. Amplified TCR beta CDR3 regions derived from RNA transcripts. With the HTBI primer set, the TCR CDR3 went through a first round of RT-PCR. TCRdb redid the calling of the multiplex PCR reads with MiXCR, one entry per CDR3 protein. The profile covers about 160,000 distinct CDR3 sequences, with over 8% appearing a single time and roughly a fifth taken by the ten largest. The material sequenced was blood. This clonotype was sampled from a woman aged 18-29 years with Graves' hyperthyroidism that later progressed to Graves' ophthalmopathy.

CDR3 residues: CASSGNRVGAQPQHF. CDR3 DNA: TGTGCCAGCAGTGGGAACAGGGTCGGGGCTCAGCCCCAGCATTTT. This chain joins TRBV6-1 and TRBJ1-5, with a tentative D call TRBD1 (6 bases). V lost 4 bases to trimming and J lost 6 bases, with 16 bases between them. This CDR3 has 15 amino acids. Germline V gene data show CDR1 as MNHNS and CDR2 as SASEGT.